The 15 T cell receptor beta chains below come from one sample, sequenced in a study of blood T cell repertoires in COVID-19. TCRdb's copy holds only in-frame clones and misses some; the assay was immunoSEQ multiplex PCR. The sample has about 36,000 clones, about nine tenths seen once. Sequenced sample: peripheral blood. These receptors originate from a human donor in a cohort sampled during active COVID-19.

This clone was detected a few times. The V gene is TRBV18, the J gene TRBJ1-2; D unresolved. Germline CDR1 KGHSH, CDR2 LQKENI. This CDR3 is built from 13 residues. With 3 bases removed from V and 2 bases from J, the gap between germline ends came to 7 bases. The CDR3 protein is CASSPAPNYGYTF. The CDR3 coding sequence is TGTGCCAGCTCACCGGCACCAAACTATGGCTACACCTTC.

V gene TRBV7-9 combines with J gene TRBJ1-2, with D hard to call. Trimming took off 0 bases at V and 9 bases at J, with 14 bases between the two ends. Germline CDR1 and CDR2: SEHNR and FQNEAQ (reference sequence). The CDR3 has 14 amino acids. Here the CDR3 reads CASSLASTQSSYTF. In nucleotides, the CDR3 is TGTGCCAGCAGCTTAGCGAGCACTCAATCGAGCTACACCTTC.

The chain uses TRBV10-3 and TRBJ2-1; 8 bases are a match to TRBD1. The V gene's germline CDR1 is ENHRY and CDR2 SYGVKD. This CDR3 contains 15 residues. Trimming at V came to 6 bases and at J to 3 bases, leaving 7 bases not matched to a gene. The CDR3 sequence: CAIRDRELDYNEQFF. In nucleotides, the CDR3 is TGTGCCATCAGGGACAGGGAACTAGACTACAATGAGCAGTTCTTC.

V and J are TRBV21-1 and TRBJ2-7; whether TRBD1, the table's D call, matches the DNA was not checked. TRBV21-1 constitutes a pseudogene. The CDR3 has 16 residues. The CDR3 nucleotides read TGTGCCAGCAGCACGTCCCGGGACAGGGCCACCTACGAGCAGTACTTC. Protein: CASSTSRDRATYEQYF.

The genes are TRBV18 and TRBJ1-2; 12 positions match TRBD1. The CDR3 length is 16 residues. The germline gives CDR1 KGHSH, CDR2 LQKENI. J gave up 7 bases and V 2 bases, and 8 bases lay outside the gene matches. CDR3 protein: CASSPRGQGATGGYTF. The CDR3 DNA reads TGTGCCAGCTCACCAAGGGGACAGGGGGCGACTGGTGGCTACACCTTC.

This clone has just one count. The rearrangement uses TRBV4-3 and TRBJ2-1, with a tentative D call TRBD2 (7 bases). The CDR3 contains 15 residues. Germline loops: CDR1 LGHNA, CDR2 YSLEER. V gave up 4 bases and J gave up 3 bases, with 13 bases separating them. The CDR3 DNA reads as TGCGCCAGCAGCCGGGGGGCGGGGGACTACAATGAGCAGTTCTTC. Amino acid sequence: CASSRGAGDYNEQFF.

This chain uses TRBV9 with TRBJ2-3; 8 bases are a match to TRBD2. The length of the CDR3 is 17 residues. J was trimmed by 6 bases and V by 0 bases; bases with no gene match: 12. Looked up from germline, CDR1 is SGDLS and CDR2 is YYNGEE. CDR3 sequence: CASSVDVAGTQGDTQYF. The CDR3 DNA is TGTGCCAGCAGCGTAGATGTAGCGGGGACGCAGGGTGATACGCAGTATTTT.

This clone was recorded only once. The rearrangement joins TRBV27 to TRBJ1-6, with a weak D call TRBD1 (5 bases). V was pared by 3 bases and J by 10 bases, with 16 bases between. Germline V gene data show CDR1 as MNHEY and CDR2 as SMNVEV (reference sequence). The CDR3 covers 15 residues. The CDR3 sequence is CASSFGRLGDSPLHF. DNA of the CDR3: TGTGCCAGCAGTTTTGGCCGACTAGGGGACTCACCCCTCCACTTT.

This chain joins TRBV5-6 and TRBJ1-3; tentatively, D is TRBD1 (6 bases). Germline V CDR1 and CDR2: SGHDT, YYEEEE. Trimming stripped 4 bases from V and 4 bases from J, with 9 bases between. The CDR3 has 13 amino acids. CDR3: CASSRGGGNTIYF. In DNA form, the CDR3 reads TGTGCCAGCAGCAGAGGGGGAGGAAACACCATATATTTT.

V is TRBV3-1 (or the pseudogene TRBV3-2) and J is TRBJ2-5; 7 bases are shared with TRBD1. V lost 5 bases to trimming and J lost 5 bases; unmatched junction nucleotides: 5. This CDR3 is built from 13 residues. Germline CDR1 and CDR2: LGHDT and YNNKEL (reference sequence). The CDR3 region is CASSKQGKETQYF. For the CDR3, the DNA is TGTGCCAGCAGCAAACAGGGGAAGGAGACCCAGTACTTC.

This clone has only a few counts. The gene calls are TRBV6-1 and TRBJ1-1; D is uncertain. Trimming stripped 3 bases from V and 10 bases from J, with 9 bases between. Germline V CDR1 and CDR2: MNHNS, SASEGT. The CDR3 spans 11 residues. DNA of the CDR3: TGTGCCAGCAGTGAGGAGTCTTTAGCTTTCTTT. Residues: CASSEESLAFF.

This chain uses TRBV25-1 with TRBJ1-2; D possibly corresponds to TRBD1 (5 bases). This CDR3 contains 14 residues. Germline assignment: CDR1 MGHDK and CDR2 SYGVNS. V gave up 2 bases and J gave up 5 bases, with 12 bases separating them. As DNA, the CDR3 is TGTGCCAGCAGTGAAGAAGTAAGGGGTTATGGCTACACCTTC. Protein product: CASSEEVRGYGYTF.

The chain combines TRBV28 with TRBJ2-7; 11 bases agree with TRBD1. Losses at the gene ends were 7 bases for V and 7 bases for J; bases not matched to a gene: 9. This CDR3 is built from 14 residues. Germline V CDR1 and CDR2: MDHEN, SYDVKM. CDR3 bases: TGTGCCAGCAATCAAGGACAGGGGGCAGGGGAGCAGTACTTC. Translating gives CASNQGQGAGEQYF. The full variable domain, rest sourced from reference TRBV28 and TRBJ2-7, is DVKVTQSSRYLVKRTGEKVFLECVQDMDHENMFWYRQDPGLGLRLIYFSYDVKMKEKGDIPEGYSVSREKKERFSLILESASTNQTSMYLCASNQGQGAGEQYFGPGTRLTVT.

This clone was observed once. The chain employs TRBV2 and TRBJ2-5, with D uncertain. Trimming cost V 1 base and J 5 bases, with 14 bases left between them. This CDR3 has 15 residues. Germline CDR1 reads SNHLY; CDR2 reads FYNNEI. In DNA, the CDR3 is TGTGCCAGCAGTGAAGGACCAGCATCTAGGGAGACCCAGTACTTC. Encoded protein: CASSEGPASRETQYF. Full variable domain (remainder filled in from reference TRBV2 and TRBJ2-5): EPEVTQTPSHQVTQMGQEVILRCVPISNHLYFYWYRQILGQKVEFLVSFYNNEISEKSEIFDDQFSVERPDGSNFTLKIRSTKLEDSAMYFCASSEGPASRETQYFGPGTRLLVL.

In this sample, this clone turned up once. The chain employs TRBV10-2 and TRBJ1-6, with D tentatively TRBD1 (5 bases). Germline CDR1 reads WSHSY; CDR2 reads SAAADI. V lost 3 bases and J lost 8, with 11 bases in between. This CDR3 has 14 residues. The DNA of the CDR3 is TGCGCCAGCAGTGATAGGGTAGGGGATTCACCCCTCCACTTT. Translating gives CASSDRVGDSPLHF.